This T cell receptor (beta chain) emerged from a study of control samples from healthy donors and cancer patients. Profiling relied on immunoSEQ multiplex PCR, and the TCRdb table lists in-frame clones only, not all of them. The sample lists 70,000 or so clones; about nine tenths were seen once. This TCR was sampled from a man in his fifties or sixties with lung cancer. The sequenced sample consisted of PBMCs.

The CDR3 DNA sequence: TGTGCCTGGAGTCGACAGGGTATGGAGACCCAGTACTTC. Encoded protein: CAWSRQGMETQYF. This rearrangement joins TRBV30 to TRBJ2-5, with 7 bases that match TRBD1. The CDR3 consists of 13 residues. The germline gives CDR1 GTSNPN, CDR2 SVGIG (reference sequence). The V segment lost 2 bases and the J segment 5 bases; nucleotides outside the gene matches: 5.